The 15 T cell receptor beta chains in this list originate from one sample, sequenced in a study of technical replicates of blood from a handful of donors. The method was immunoSEQ multiplex PCR; TCRdb's version includes in-frame clones alone and lacks a portion of them. The table records around 76,000 clones, approximately 96% of them present only once. Source material: T cells isolated from PBMCs. Receptor source: a human donor in good health.

The rearrangement uses TRBV7-3 and TRBJ2-1; 7 bases match TRBD1. This CDR3 has 15 amino acids. The ends lost 6 bases at V and 3 bases at J; junction bases unmatched: 8. The germline V gene encodes CDR1 SGHTA and CDR2 FQGTGA. DNA for the CDR3: TGTGCCAGCAGTCAAGAGGGGGCGCGCTACAATGAGCAGTTCTTC. This sequence encodes CASSQEGARYNEQFF.

This CDR3 reads CASSLGLGGTDTQYF. The CDR3 bases are TGCGCCAGCAGCTTGGGACTAGGAGGCACAGATACGCAGTATTTT. V and J are TRBV5-1 and TRBJ2-3; perhaps TRBD2 as D (6 bases). Germline V lookup: CDR1 SGHRS, CDR2 YFSETQ. Trimming cost V 0 bases and J 1 base, with 9 bases left between them. This CDR3 has 15 amino acids.

The V gene is TRBV28, the J gene TRBJ2-7; 10 bases agree with TRBD2. Trimming at V came to 6 bases and at J to 0 bases, leaving 14 bases not matched to a gene. The CDR3 is 18 residues long. CDR1 MDHEN and CDR2 SYDVKM come from the germline V gene. Here the CDR3 reads CASRTTPGLAVISYEQYF. The CDR3 coding sequence is TGTGCCAGCAGGACGACACCCGGACTAGCGGTTATCTCCTACGAGCAGTACTTC.

This chain joins TRBV6-6 and TRBJ2-7; 10 nucleotides align to TRBD1. Germline-derived CDR1 and CDR2 are MNHNY and SVGAGI (reference sequence). V lost 6 bases to trimming and J lost 2 bases; unmatched junction nucleotides: 7. The CDR3 length is 15 residues. The CDR3 sequence is CASRLLGTGAYEQYF. In DNA form, the CDR3 reads TGTGCCAGCAGATTATTAGGGACAGGGGCCTACGAGCAGTACTTC.

The rearrangement uses TRBV2 and TRBJ1-5; 9 bases map to TRBD1. The V gene end was trimmed by 4 bases and the J gene end by 7 bases; junction bases not matched to a gene: 14. Germline V gene data show CDR1 as SNHLY and CDR2 as FYNNEI. This CDR3 is 17 amino acids long. This CDR3 is CASSARQGEVGSQPQHF. CDR3 bases: TGTGCCAGCAGTGCTAGACAGGGGGAAGTCGGCAGCCAGCCCCAGCATTTT. Combining the CDR3 with reference TRBV2 and TRBJ1-5 gives the whole variable domain EPEVTQTPSHQVTQMGQEVILRCVPISNHLYFYWYRQILGQKVEFLVSFYNNEISEKSEIFDDQFSVERPDGSNFTLKIRSTKLEDSAMYFCASSARQGEVGSQPQHFGDGTRLSIL.

The chain's CDR3 is CASSPLWGEVADTQYF. In DNA form, the CDR3 reads TGTGCCAGCAGCCCCCTTTGGGGGGAGGTTGCGGATACGCAGTATTTT. This chain links TRBV7-9 with TRBJ2-3; D is perhaps TRBD2 (6 bases). The CDR3 totals 16 residues. V lost 5 bases and J 6 bases, leaving 21 bases between the germline ends. Per the germline V gene, CDR1 is SEHNR and CDR2 is FQNEAQ (reference sequence). The whole variable domain, remainder taken from reference TRBV7-9 and TRBJ2-3, is DTGVSQNPRHKITKRGQNVTFRCDPISEHNRLYWYRQTLGQGPEFLTYFQNEAQLEKSRLLSDRFSAERPKGSFSTLEIQRTEQGDSAMYLCASSPLWGEVADTQYFGPGTRLTVL.

The J gene is TRBJ2-7, the V gene TRBV7-8; 11 nucleotides line up with TRBD1. V lost 1 base, J lost 4 bases, and 9 bases stayed unmatched. Per the germline V gene, CDR1 is SGHVS and CDR2 is FQNEAQ. There are 17 residues in the CDR3. The CDR3: CASSLGWTGGTFYEQYF. The DNA for the CDR3 is TGTGCCAGCAGCTTAGGCTGGACAGGGGGCACGTTTTACGAGCAGTACTTC.

The table lists this clone with a count of one. V and J are TRBV7-3 and TRBJ1-1; 7 positions match TRBD1. The V gene's germline CDR1 is SGHTA and CDR2 FQGTGA. With V trimmed by 4 bases and J by 6 bases, 5 bases remained unmatched. The CDR3 runs 13 residues. The CDR3 reads CASSSHTGAEAFF. As DNA, the CDR3 is TGTGCCAGCAGCTCACACACAGGGGCTGAAGCTTTCTTT.

The V call is TRBV28, the J call TRBJ2-1; possible D gene TRBD1, 6 bases. Trimming left V 8 bases short and J 4 bases short, with 21 bases between. The CDR3 contains 16 residues. Germline CDR1 MDHEN, CDR2 SYDVKM. The CDR3 spells CASRGAGASRYNEQFF. CDR3 nucleotide sequence: TGTGCCAGCCGCGGCGCAGGGGCCTCTCGGTACAATGAGCAGTTCTTC.

The gene calls are TRBV7-9 and TRBJ1-1, with a weak D call TRBD1 (6 bases). CDR1 is SEHNR, CDR2 FQNEAQ, per germline (reference sequence). Trimming removed 2 bases at V and 4 bases at J, with 11 bases between. The CDR3 is made up of 14 amino acids. The CDR3 DNA sequence: TGTGCCAGCAGCTTATCCGCAGGGGCCACTGAAGCTTTCTTT. Translated: CASSLSAGATEAFF.

This clone was detected once. The DNA of the CDR3 is TGTGCCAGCAGCCGCCTATATAGCGGAGATACGCAGTATTTT. Protein product: CASSRLYSGDTQYF. V is TRBV14 and J is TRBJ2-3; TRBD2 is a possible D gene (6 bases). Per the germline V gene, CDR1 is SGHDN and CDR2 is FVKESK. V lost 4 bases to trimming and J lost 5 bases, with 13 bases between them. CDR3 length: 14 residues.

The rearrangement joins TRBV4-1 to TRBJ1-5; 7 positions agree with TRBD1. The ends lost 1 base at V and 6 bases at J; junction bases unmatched: 12. CDR3 length: 17 amino acids. Germline CDR1 reads MGHRA; CDR2 reads YSYEKL. The CDR3 DNA is TGCGCCAGCAGCCAAGGAGTCGGAGGGGGCAATGGTCAGCCCCAGCATTTT. Translated: CASSQGVGGGNGQPQHF.

The chain couples TRBV5-4 to TRBJ1-1; the match to TRBD1 covers 7 bases. The CDR3 runs 15 residues. From germline, CDR1 is SGHNT and CDR2 YYREEE (reference sequence). The trim removed 5 bases at V and 0 bases at J, leaving 7 bases unmatched. The CDR3 here is CASRGTEGLNTEAFF. The DNA of the CDR3 is TGTGCCAGCAGAGGGACAGAAGGGTTGAACACTGAAGCTTTCTTT.

V is TRBV28 and J is TRBJ2-6; no firm D call. The CDR3 covers 15 residues. Trimming stripped 1 base from V and 1 base from J, with 5 bases between. From germline, CDR1 is MDHEN and CDR2 SYDVKM. The CDR3 spells CASSLFPSGANVLTF. CDR3 DNA sequence: TGTGCCAGCAGTTTATTCCCTTCTGGGGCCAACGTCCTGACTTTC.

This chain uses TRBV2 with TRBJ1-4; perhaps TRBD1 as D (5 bases). V was trimmed by 6 bases and J by 4 bases, leaving 15 bases between them. Germline-derived CDR1 and CDR2 are SNHLY and FYNNEI. This CDR3 has 15 residues. The CDR3 reads CASSGPTANNEKLFF. For the CDR3, the DNA is TGTGCCAGCAGCGGCCCGACAGCGAATAATGAAAAACTGTTTTTT. The complete variable domain, with remaining parts taken from reference TRBV2 and TRBJ1-4, reads EPEVTQTPSHQVTQMGQEVILRCVPISNHLYFYWYRQILGQKVEFLVSFYNNEISEKSEIFDDQFSVERPDGSNFTLKIRSTKLEDSAMYFCASSGPTANNEKLFFGSGTQLSVL.